Here is one T cell receptor (beta chain) with its context. This clone has only a few counts. The antigen this receptor binds is unknown. Base qualities are not recorded, but no much larger clone differs from it by a single base. The data belong to a study of OX40 agonist ivuxolimab in advanced cancers. As for the study more broadly: Ivuxolimab was a fully human IgG2 agonistic monoclonal antibody targeting the costimulatory receptor OX40 (CD134). Of the 50 to 55 dose-escalation patients, hepatocellular carcinoma was present in approximately 20, melanoma in roughly 15, renal cell carcinoma in 9 and head and neck cancer in 9. The point of sequencing TCRbeta in the periphery was to test whether ivuxolimab changed TCR sequence diversity and drove clonal T-cell expansion. Partial responses were achieved by three dose-escalation patients, of whom one had hepatocellular carcinoma and two had cutaneous melanoma. The monotherapy dose-escalation portion (N ≈ 52 patients) of the phase I ivuxolimab trial is reported in the paper. Patients were allowed to have had prior anti-PD-1, anti-PD-L1 or anti-CTLA-4 therapy, and 40% of the dose-escalation patients had previously received checkpoint inhibitors. In the dose-escalation cohort, roughly 82% of patients were male, and the mean age was approximately 60 years with a range of about 23 to 79. Intravenous ivuxolimab was administered to patients every 2 weeks at six dose levels: 0.01, 0.1, 0.3, 1.5, 3 and 10 mg/kg.

The trial excluded patients who had a history of autoimmune disease or were on systemic immunosuppression. Peripheral blood for TCR sequencing was collected from all dose cohorts at baseline, on cycle 4 day 1, and on cycle 7 day 1. Samples came from an open-label, multicenter, first-in-human phase I dose-escalation trial of ivuxolimab. The trial enrolled adults with locally advanced or metastatic head and neck squamous cell, hepatocellular, melanoma or renal cell carcinoma. CD4+ and CD8+ T cells were sorted separately from peripheral blood before TCR sequencing. What the authors observed across the whole study: In the 0.1-3.0 mg/kg groups, partial responders were among the patients with the lowest normalized peripheral clonal expansion, particularly in CD8+ T cells. Antigen specificity was not determined for the clonally expanded peripheral T cells. After ivuxolimab, CD8+ T cells had more expanded clones than CD4+ T cells on average. At doses of 0.1 to 3.0 mg/kg, clonal expansion of both CD4+ and CD8+ T cells in blood was seen between baseline and week 6. Low levels of normalized T-cell clonal expansion were also seen in some nonresponding patients.

After removal of 2 bases from V and 1 base from J, the junction retains 9 bases not matched to a gene. CDR1 and CDR2 are drawn from the germline V gene: SGHRS, YFSETQ. The CDR3 numbers 18 residues from cysteine through phenylalanine. Here the CDR3 DNA is all that survives: 54 bases in frame from base 1. Genomic DNA was isolated from the sorted cells so that the TCRbeta CDR3 region could be sequenced. The immunoSEQ Assay was used for sequencing of TCRbeta CDR3 regions. This is the immuneACCESS table as TCRdb keeps it, with only in-frame sequences that have V and J called. A part of the clones is gone; compared with another copy, unresolved V genes explain less than half, and the rest is unexplained. The sample contains 54,000 or so clones, approximately 80% of them found a single time. Jointly, the top ten make up 4.4% of the sample.

This TCR was sampled from an adult with an advanced solid tumor such as melanoma, head and neck, liver or kidney cancer. Source: CD4+ or CD8+ T cells sorted from blood, taken in a trial of the OX40 agonist ivuxolimab. This chain joins TRBV5-1 to TRBJ2-4; 10 middle bases align to TRBD1. CDR3 loop: CASSFFGTGDYAKNIQYF. At the DNA level, the sequence is TGCGCCAGCAGCTTCTTTGGGACAGGGGACTATGCCAAAAACATTCAGTACTTC.